The present TCR beta chain was sequenced within a study of cytomegalovirus exposure and HLA in healthy donors. Points from the study as a whole: A later analysis showed HLA-associated TCR beta chains outstripping equally common others in clonal expansion. Cytomegalovirus-associated status was assigned to 150 to 200 TCR beta chains.

The CDR3 is 15 amino acids. Germline values: CDR1 SGDLS, CDR2 YYNGEE. V dropped 5 bases and J dropped 3; count of bases not matched to a gene: 5. With 60 Vbeta and 13 Jbeta primers, the PCR was carried out. The table came from immunoSEQ multiplex PCR; TCRdb's copy has only in-frame clones and leaves some out. The repertoire holds around 170,000 clones, with roughly 80% as singletons. In the case of this clone: The antigen remains undetermined.

The sequenced material came from PBMCs. This TCR was recovered from a man aged 35 to 55 in good health and CMV-seronegative. The chain couples TRBV9 to TRBJ2-1, with 10 positions matching TRBD2. CDR3: CASSPTSGVYNEQFF. Here the CDR3 DNA reads TGTGCCAGCAGTCCCACTAGCGGGGTCTACAATGAGCAGTTCTTC.